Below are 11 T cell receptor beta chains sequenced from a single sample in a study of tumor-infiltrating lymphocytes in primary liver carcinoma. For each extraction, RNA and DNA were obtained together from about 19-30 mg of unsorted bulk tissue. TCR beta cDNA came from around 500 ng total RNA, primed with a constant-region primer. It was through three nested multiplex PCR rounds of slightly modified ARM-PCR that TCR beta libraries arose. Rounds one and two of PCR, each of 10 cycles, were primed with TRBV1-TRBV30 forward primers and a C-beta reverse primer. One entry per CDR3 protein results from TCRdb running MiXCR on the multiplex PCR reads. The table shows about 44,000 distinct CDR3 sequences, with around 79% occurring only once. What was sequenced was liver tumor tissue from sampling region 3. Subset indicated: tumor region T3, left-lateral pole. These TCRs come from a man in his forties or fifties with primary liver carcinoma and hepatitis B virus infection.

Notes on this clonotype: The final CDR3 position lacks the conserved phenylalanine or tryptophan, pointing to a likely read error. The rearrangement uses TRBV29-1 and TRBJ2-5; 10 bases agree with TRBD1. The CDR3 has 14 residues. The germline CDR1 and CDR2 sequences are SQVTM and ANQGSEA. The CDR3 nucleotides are TGCGGCGTTGATGGGACAGGGGCCCAGGAGACCCAGTACTTG. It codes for CGVDGTGAQETQYL.

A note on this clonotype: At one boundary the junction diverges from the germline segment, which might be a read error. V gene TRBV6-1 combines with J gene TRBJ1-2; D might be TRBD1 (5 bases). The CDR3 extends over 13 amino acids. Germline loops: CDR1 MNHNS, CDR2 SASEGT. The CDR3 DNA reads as TGCGCCAACAATAGGGACGGATACTATGGCTACACCTTC. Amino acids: CANNRDGYYGYTF.

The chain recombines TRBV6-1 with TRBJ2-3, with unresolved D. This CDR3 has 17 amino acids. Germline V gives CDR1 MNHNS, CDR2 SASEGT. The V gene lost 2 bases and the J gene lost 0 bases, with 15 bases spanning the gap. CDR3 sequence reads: CASSEPERAASTDTQYF. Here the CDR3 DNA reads TGTGCCAGCAGTGAACCCGAAAGGGCCGCAAGCACAGATACGCAGTATTTT.

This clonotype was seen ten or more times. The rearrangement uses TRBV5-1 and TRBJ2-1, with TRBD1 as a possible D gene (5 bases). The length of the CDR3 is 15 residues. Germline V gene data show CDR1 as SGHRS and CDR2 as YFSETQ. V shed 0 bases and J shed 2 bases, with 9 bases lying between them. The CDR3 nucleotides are TGCGCCAGCAGCTTGGATACAGGCGCCTACAATGAGCAGTTCTTC. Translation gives CASSLDTGAYNEQFF.

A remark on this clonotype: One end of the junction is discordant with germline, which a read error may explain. The CDR3 loop reads CPSSPVWSQTYEQYF. The DNA for the CDR3 is TGTCCCAGCAGCCCAGTCTGGAGCCAGACCTACGAGCAGTACTTT. The V gene is TRBV11-2, the J gene TRBJ2-7; no clear D gene. The germline CDR1 and CDR2 sequences are SGHAT and FQNNGV. CDR3 size: 15 residues.

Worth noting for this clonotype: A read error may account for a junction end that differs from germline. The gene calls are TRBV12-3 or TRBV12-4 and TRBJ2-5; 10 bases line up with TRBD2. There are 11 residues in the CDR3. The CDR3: CATCSGTSAFF. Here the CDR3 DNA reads TGTGCCACCTGTTCGGGGACTAGCGCCTTCTTC.

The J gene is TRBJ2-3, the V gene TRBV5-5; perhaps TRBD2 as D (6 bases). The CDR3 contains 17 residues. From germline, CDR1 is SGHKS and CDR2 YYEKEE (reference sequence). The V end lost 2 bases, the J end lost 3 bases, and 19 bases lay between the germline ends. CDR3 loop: CASSFLPEGGRTDTQYF. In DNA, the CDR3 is TGTGCCAGCAGCTTTCTGCCAGAGGGAGGTAGGACAGATACGCAGTATTTT.

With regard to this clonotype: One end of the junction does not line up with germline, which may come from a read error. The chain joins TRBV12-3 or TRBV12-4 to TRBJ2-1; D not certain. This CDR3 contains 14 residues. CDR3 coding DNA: TGTGCCAGTACTACAAGTCAGAGTGGCAATGAGCTGTTCTTC. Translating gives CASTTSQSGNELFF.

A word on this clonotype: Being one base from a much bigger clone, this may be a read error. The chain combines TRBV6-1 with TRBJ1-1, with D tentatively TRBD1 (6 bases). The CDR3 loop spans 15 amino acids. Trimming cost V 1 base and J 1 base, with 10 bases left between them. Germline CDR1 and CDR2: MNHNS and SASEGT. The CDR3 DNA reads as TGTGCCAGCAGTGAAGTCCCGGACAGGAACACTGAAGCTTTCTTT. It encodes CASSEVPDRNTEAFF.

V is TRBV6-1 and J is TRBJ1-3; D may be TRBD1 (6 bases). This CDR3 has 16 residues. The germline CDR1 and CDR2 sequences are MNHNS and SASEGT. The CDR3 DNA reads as TGTAGCAGCAGCCAAAGAAGGACAGACACTGGAAACACCATATATTTT. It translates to CSSSQRRTDTGNTIYF.

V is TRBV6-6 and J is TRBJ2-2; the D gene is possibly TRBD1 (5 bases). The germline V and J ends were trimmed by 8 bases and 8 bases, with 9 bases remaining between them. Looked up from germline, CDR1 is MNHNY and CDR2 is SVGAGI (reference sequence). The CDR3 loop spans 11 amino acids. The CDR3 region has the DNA TGTGCCAGCTGGGGCGGTGGGGAGCTGTTTTTT. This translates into CASWGGGELFF.